The rows below give T cell receptor beta chains drawn from one sample of a study of T cell clones after liver transplantation. Assay: immunoSEQ multiplex PCR; the TCRdb copy retains only in-frame clones and omits some. The sample yields 6,000 to 6,500 clones, 81% seen once. Sequences were derived from CD8+ T cells from blood, sampled before liver transplant. The receptor set was obtained from a human donor who received a liver transplant. Both conserved end residues are part of each CDR3. The order of the fields is J gene, D gene, clone size, CDR3 length, V gene, CDR3 DNA, CDR3 protein. The D gene is left open where the match is weak. A row's size may be missing; if present it is once, few, many or a size class.

J gene: TRBJ2-4
D gene: TRBD1
clone size: -
CDR3 length: 15
V gene: TRBV5-4
CDR3 DNA: TGTGCCAGCAGCCCCTCAGGGACAGTCAAAAACATTCAGTACTTC
CDR3 protein: CASSPSGTVKNIQYF

J gene: TRBJ1-1
D gene: -
clone size: -
CDR3 length: 13
V gene: TRBV28
CDR3 DNA: TGTGCCAGCAGTCCGAAGTTTAACACTGAAGCTTTCTTT
CDR3 protein: CASSPKFNTEAFF

J gene: TRBJ2-3
D gene: TRBD2
clone size: -
CDR3 length: 17
V gene: TRBV10-2
CDR3 DNA: TGCGCCAGCAGTGAGTCGGGGTGGGACTACCTCACAGATACGCAGTATTTT
CDR3 protein: CASSESGWDYLTDTQYF

J gene: TRBJ2-3
D gene: -
clone size: few
CDR3 length: 15
V gene: TRBV7-2
CDR3 DNA: TGTGCCAGCAGCCCCGATAGCGGAGGCACAGATACGCAGTATTTT
CDR3 protein: CASSPDSGGTDTQYF

J gene: TRBJ2-7
D gene: -
clone size: -
CDR3 length: 13
V gene: TRBV2
CDR3 DNA: TGTGCCAGCAGTGGTGTCATCTTTTACGAGCAGTACTTC
CDR3 protein: CASSGVIFYEQYF

J gene: TRBJ2-7
D gene: -
clone size: few
CDR3 length: 12
V gene: TRBV6-1
CDR3 DNA: TGTGCCAGCAGGGACTACCCCTACGAGCAGTACTTC
CDR3 protein: CASRDYPYEQYF

J gene: TRBJ2-1
D gene: TRBD2
clone size: -
CDR3 length: 14
V gene: TRBV7-3
CDR3 DNA: TGTGCCAGCAGCTTAATGAGCGGGACGGATGAGCAGTTCTTC
CDR3 protein: CASSLMSGTDEQFF

J gene: TRBJ1-2
D gene: TRBD1
clone size: -
CDR3 length: 15
V gene: TRBV4-3
CDR3 DNA: TGCGCCAGCAGCCAAGATCAAGGGGGCGCCTATGGCTACACCTTC
CDR3 protein: CASSQDQGGAYGYTF

J gene: TRBJ2-3
D gene: -
clone size: -
CDR3 length: 14
V gene: TRBV28
CDR3 DNA: TGTGCCAGCAATGGCGGGAAGAGGACAGATACGCAGTATTTT
CDR3 protein: CASNGGKRTDTQYF

J gene: TRBJ2-1
D gene: TRBD2
clone size: -
CDR3 length: 15
V gene: TRBV7-7
CDR3 DNA: TGTGCCAGCAGCTTAGTAGCGGGGGGCTACAATGAGCAGTTCTTC
CDR3 protein: CASSLVAGGYNEQFF

J gene: TRBJ2-1
D gene: TRBD2
clone size: -
CDR3 length: 16
V gene: TRBV29-1
CDR3 DNA: TGCAGCGTTGAAGGTGATTCCGGGAGGGCCCATGAGGAGCAGTTCTTC
CDR3 protein: CSVEGDSGRAHEEQFF

J gene: TRBJ1-1
D gene: TRBD1
clone size: -
CDR3 length: 16
V gene: TRBV2
CDR3 DNA: TGTGCCAGCACCGAGACTCGGACAGGGGCAAGGACTGAAGCTTTCTTT
CDR3 protein: CASTETRTGARTEAFF

J gene: TRBJ2-5
D gene: -
clone size: -
CDR3 length: 12
V gene: TRBV6-6
CDR3 DNA: TGTGCCAGCAGTGCCGAAGAAGAGACCCAGTACTTC
CDR3 protein: CASSAEEETQYF

J gene: TRBJ2-1
D gene: -
clone size: -
CDR3 length: 17
V gene: TRBV10-1
CDR3 DNA: TGCGCCAGCAGTGAGTCAGGTAGCCCAGACTCCTACAATGAGCAGTTCTTC
CDR3 protein: CASSESGSPDSYNEQFF

J gene: TRBJ1-3
D gene: -
clone size: -
CDR3 length: 17
V gene: TRBV21-1
CDR3 DNA: TGTGCCAGCAGAACTGAATTGCTACAACACGCACGAAACACCATATATTTT
CDR3 protein: CASRTELLQHARNTIYF

J gene: TRBJ2-7
D gene: TRBD1
clone size: -
CDR3 length: 14
V gene: TRBV16
CDR3 DNA: TGTGCCAGCAGCCAATCGGGACAGGGCTACGAGCAGTACTTC
CDR3 protein: CASSQSGQGYEQYF

J gene: TRBJ2-1
D gene: -
clone size: -
CDR3 length: 16
V gene: TRBV5-5
CDR3 DNA: TGTGCCAGCAGCTTGTTTGGGACGGGAAAGCACAATGAGCAGTTCTTC
CDR3 protein: CASSLFGTGKHNEQFF

J gene: TRBJ1-1
D gene: -
clone size: -
CDR3 length: 14
V gene: TRBV6-4
CDR3 DNA: TGTGCCAGCAGTCCGCGGGGAGGGGTCACTGAAGCTTTCTTT
CDR3 protein: CASSPRGGVTEAFF

J gene: TRBJ1-4
D gene: -
clone size: -
CDR3 length: 15
V gene: TRBV9
CDR3 DNA: TGTGCCAGCAGCGCAACGACAGCAACTAATGAAAAACTGTTTTTT
CDR3 protein: CASSATTATNEKLFF

J gene: TRBJ2-3
D gene: TRBD2
clone size: -
CDR3 length: 17
V gene: TRBV7-3
CDR3 DNA: TGTGCCAGCAGCCCTTCAGGACTAGCGGGAAGGACAGATACGCAGTATTTT
CDR3 protein: CASSPSGLAGRTDTQYF

J gene: TRBJ1-5
D gene: -
clone size: -
CDR3 length: 15
V gene: TRBV19
CDR3 DNA: TGTGCCAGTAGTATAGTGGGGAAGGGCAATCAGCCCCAGCATTTT
CDR3 protein: CASSIVGKGNQPQHF

J gene: TRBJ1-2
D gene: -
clone size: medium-sized
CDR3 length: 13
V gene: TRBV14
CDR3 DNA: TGTGCCAGCAGCCCGACGGAGAACTATGGCTACACCTTC
CDR3 protein: CASSPTENYGYTF

J gene: TRBJ2-1
D gene: TRBD2
clone size: -
CDR3 length: 16
V gene: TRBV4-2
CDR3 DNA: TGTGCCAGCAGCCTTGGAAGAGCGGGGAGGGACAATGAGCAGTTCTTC
CDR3 protein: CASSLGRAGRDNEQFF

J gene: TRBJ2-1
D gene: -
clone size: -
CDR3 length: 14
V gene: TRBV4-3
CDR3 DNA: TGCGCCAGCAGCCAAGACACAGGACCCAATGAGCAGTTCTTC
CDR3 protein: CASSQDTGPNEQFF

J gene: TRBJ2-2
D gene: -
clone size: -
CDR3 length: 16
V gene: TRBV13
CDR3 DNA: TGTGCCAGCAGTCCCAGACCAACAGGGCGGGCCGGGGAGCTGTTTTTT
CDR3 protein: CASSPRPTGRAGELFF

J gene: TRBJ2-7
D gene: TRBD1
clone size: once
CDR3 length: 16
V gene: TRBV18
CDR3 DNA: TGTGCCAGCTCACCAACTCCGGGACAGGGGTCCTACGAGCAGTACTTC
CDR3 protein: CASSPTPGQGSYEQYF

J gene: TRBJ2-7
D gene: -
clone size: -
CDR3 length: 14
V gene: TRBV9
CDR3 DNA: TGTGCCAGCAGCGTAGTGGCCTCCGCCTACGAGCAGTACTTC
CDR3 protein: CASSVVASAYEQYF

J gene: TRBJ2-1
D gene: -
clone size: -
CDR3 length: 14
V gene: TRBV25-1
CDR3 DNA: TGTGCCAGCAGTCACGGGGGCTCCTACAATGAGCAGTTCTTC
CDR3 protein: CASSHGGSYNEQFF

J gene: TRBJ2-3
D gene: -
clone size: -
CDR3 length: 15
V gene: TRBV19
CDR3 DNA: TGTGCCAGTAGTATAAGTAGCAGGGGTTCAGATACGCAGTATTTT
CDR3 protein: CASSISSRGSDTQYF

J gene: TRBJ1-1
D gene: TRBD1
clone size: -
CDR3 length: 14
V gene: TRBV27
CDR3 DNA: TGTGCCAGCCAGACAGGGGCGCAGCTTACTGAAGCTTTCTTT
CDR3 protein: CASQTGAQLTEAFF

J gene: TRBJ2-7
D gene: -
clone size: -
CDR3 length: 14
V gene: TRBV10-3
CDR3 DNA: TGTGCCATCAGTGAGTCGACTAGCTCCTACGAGCAGTACTTC
CDR3 protein: CAISESTSSYEQYF

J gene: TRBJ2-7
D gene: -
clone size: -
CDR3 length: 13
V gene: TRBV27
CDR3 DNA: TGTGCCAGCAGTTTGTCTACCCTCTACGAGCAGTACTTC
CDR3 protein: CASSLSTLYEQYF

J gene: TRBJ1-1
D gene: -
clone size: medium-sized
CDR3 length: 15
V gene: TRBV5-1
CDR3 DNA: TGCGCCAGCAGCTTGGCAGGGACCATGAACACTGAAGCTTTCTTT
CDR3 protein: CASSLAGTMNTEAFF

J gene: TRBJ2-1
D gene: -
clone size: -
CDR3 length: 11
V gene: TRBV4-1
CDR3 DNA: TGCGCCAGCAGCACGGACGATGAGCAGTTCTTC
CDR3 protein: CASSTDDEQFF

J gene: TRBJ2-3
D gene: TRBD1
clone size: -
CDR3 length: 15
V gene: TRBV7-3
CDR3 DNA: TGTGCCAGCAGCTCGAGTGGGACAGGGGCAGATACGCAGTATTTT
CDR3 protein: CASSSSGTGADTQYF

J gene: TRBJ2-3
D gene: -
clone size: -
CDR3 length: 16
V gene: TRBV9
CDR3 DNA: TGTGCCAGCAGCGTAGATTCGGCGCCCCTCACAGATACGCAGTATTTT
CDR3 protein: CASSVDSAPLTDTQYF

J gene: TRBJ2-3
D gene: TRBD1
clone size: few
CDR3 length: 15
V gene: TRBV4-2
CDR3 DNA: TGTGCCAGCAGCCAAGAGCGACAGGGAACAGATACGCAGTATTTT
CDR3 protein: CASSQERQGTDTQYF

J gene: TRBJ2-7
D gene: -
clone size: once
CDR3 length: 17
V gene: TRBV5-4
CDR3 DNA: TGTGCCAGCAGTCCAAGGGGGACCGGGTTAAGCTCCTACGAGCAGTACTTC
CDR3 protein: CASSPRGTGLSSYEQYF

J gene: TRBJ2-1
D gene: TRBD2
clone size: -
CDR3 length: 14
V gene: TRBV11-3
CDR3 DNA: TGTGCCAGCAGCCCTAGCGGATCCTACAATGAGCAGTTCTTC
CDR3 protein: CASSPSGSYNEQFF

J gene: TRBJ2-7
D gene: TRBD1
clone size: -
CDR3 length: 13
V gene: TRBV29-1
CDR3 DNA: TGCAGCGCAAGCCCCCGGGACAGCTACGAGCAGTACTTC
CDR3 protein: CSASPRDSYEQYF

J gene: TRBJ1-4
D gene: TRBD1
clone size: -
CDR3 length: 16
V gene: TRBV27
CDR3 DNA: TGTGCCAGCAGTCCCTCGACAGGGGAAAAAGGTGAAAAACTGTTTTTT
CDR3 protein: CASSPSTGEKGEKLFF

J gene: TRBJ1-1
D gene: -
clone size: -
CDR3 length: 15
V gene: TRBV7-9
CDR3 DNA: TGTGCCAGCAGCTACTTGACCCGGGGGGACACTGAAGCTTTCTTT
CDR3 protein: CASSYLTRGDTEAFF

J gene: TRBJ1-1
D gene: TRBD1
clone size: -
CDR3 length: 16
V gene: TRBV28
CDR3 DNA: TGTGCCAGCAGCAATTCGGGACAGGGGGCGGAAACTGAAGCTTTCTTT
CDR3 protein: CASSNSGQGAETEAFF

J gene: TRBJ2-3
D gene: -
clone size: -
CDR3 length: 12
V gene: TRBV27
CDR3 DNA: TGTGCCAGCAGGGACAACACAGATACGCAGTATTTT
CDR3 protein: CASRDNTDTQYF

J gene: TRBJ2-7
D gene: -
clone size: -
CDR3 length: 14
V gene: TRBV6-5
CDR3 DNA: TGTGCCAGCAGTTACTCTGGACTGTTCAGCGAGCAGTACTTC
CDR3 protein: CASSYSGLFSEQYF

J gene: TRBJ1-2
D gene: -
clone size: once
CDR3 length: 15
V gene: TRBV7-2
CDR3 DNA: TGTGCCAGCAGCTTATGGGGTGGAGTTAACTATGGCTACACCTTC
CDR3 protein: CASSLWGGVNYGYTF